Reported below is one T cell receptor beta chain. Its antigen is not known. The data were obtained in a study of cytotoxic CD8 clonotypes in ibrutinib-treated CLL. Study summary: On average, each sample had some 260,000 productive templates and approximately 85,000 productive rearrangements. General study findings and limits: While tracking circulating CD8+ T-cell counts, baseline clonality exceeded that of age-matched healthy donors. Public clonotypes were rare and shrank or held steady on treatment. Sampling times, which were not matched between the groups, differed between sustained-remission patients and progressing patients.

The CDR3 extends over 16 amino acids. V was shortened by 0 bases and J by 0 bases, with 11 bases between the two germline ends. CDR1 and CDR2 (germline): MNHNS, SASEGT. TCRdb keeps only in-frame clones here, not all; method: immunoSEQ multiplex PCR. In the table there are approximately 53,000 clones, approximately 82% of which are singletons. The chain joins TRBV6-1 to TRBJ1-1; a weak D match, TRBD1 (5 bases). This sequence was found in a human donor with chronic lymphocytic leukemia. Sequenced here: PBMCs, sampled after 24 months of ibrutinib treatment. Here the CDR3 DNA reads TGTGCCAGCAGTGAAGCGCCGAACAGGCTGAACACTGAAGCTTTCTTT. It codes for CASSEAPNRLNTEAFF.